This T cell receptor (beta chain) was found in a study of blood T cell repertoires in COVID-19. Study-wide context: Sites in the United States, Italy and Spain provided acute and convalescent COVID-19 samples. PBMCs, B-cell-depleted T cells, or T cells were the source of the cDNA or gDNA that made up the material.

Per the authors' pipeline: Amplifying reference gene primers gave estimates of nucleated cell counts. Repertoires were generated with immunoSEQ multiplex PCR, while TCRdb's copy carries only in-frame clones and drops some. That table is the source of V, J and clone size, and D and trimming were worked out from the DNA. The sample yields roughly 100,000 clones, roughly 87% seen once. The CDR3 is 14 amino acids. From germline, CDR1 is SGHTA and CDR2 FQGNSA. The V end was cut by 1 base, the J end by 4 bases, with 11 bases between. The chain joins TRBV7-2 to TRBJ2-7; possibly TRBD1 for D (7 bases). Sequencing was done on a sample of peripheral blood. The clonotype originates from a human donor in a cohort sampled during active COVID-19. In DNA form, the CDR3 reads TGTGCCAGCAGCTTAGGGCAGGGGGGATACGAGCAGTACTTC. Translating gives CASSLGQGGYEQYF.